This TCR beta chain originates from a study of a mutant IDH1 vaccine in newly diagnosed glioma. Study-level background: Most patients had radiochemotherapy with temozolomide before enrollment; others had one alone. General study results and limits: Pseudoprogression apparently lacked any relation to changes in top peripheral T cell clonotypes.

Data came from immunoSEQ multiplex PCR; TCRdb stores just in-frame clones and leaves some out. The sample lists some 16,000 clones, about 80% occurring once. The CDR3 has 15 amino acids. Trimming removed 2 bases at V and 5 bases at J, with 10 bases between. Per germline, CDR1 KGHSY and CDR2 FQNENV. With respect to this clone: What it recognizes is unknown.

Time point here: baseline, week 1 (first vaccination visit). Regarding treatment: pre-vaccination baseline after standard-of-care therapy. Sequenced material: PBMCs, taken from a glioma patient treated with radiotherapy, temozolomide or both. This receptor was obtained from a man between 40 and 49 years old with glioma. V gene TRBV16 combines with J gene TRBJ1-6, with D possibly being TRBD1 (6 bases). Written as DNA, the CDR3 is TGTGCCAGCAGCCAAAGGACAGCCGATAATTCACCCCTCCACTTT. This translates into CASSQRTADNSPLHF.